Following are 32 T cell receptor beta chains from one sample sequenced in a study of blood T cell repertoires in COVID-19 (TCRdb year 2020). Receptor amplification or capture employed the immunoSEQ multiplex PCR assay. Held by TCRdb, this immuneACCESS table contains in-frame sequences only and omits some clones. Under half of the omission traces to an unresolved V gene where checked; the cause of the rest is unknown. In all, the sample holds approximately 160,000 clones, and 75% to 85% of those were seen once. The ten most abundant clones make up under 13% of the sample. The sequenced sample was peripheral blood. The receptors derive from a human donor in a cohort sampled during active COVID-19.

This rearrangement joins TRBV11-2 to TRBJ2-1; 10 bases are shared with TRBD2. The V gene end was trimmed by 4 bases and the J gene end by 6 bases; junction bases not matched to a gene: 6. The V gene's germline CDR1 is SGHAT and CDR2 FQNNGV. CDR3 size: 15 residues. CDR3 amino acids: CASSSQRGGLNEQFF. The DNA of the CDR3 is TGTGCCAGCAGCTCCCAGCGGGGGGGCCTCAATGAGCAGTTCTTC. Full variable domain (outside the CDR3, taken from reference TRBV11-2 and TRBJ2-1): EAGVAQSPRYKIIEKRQSVAFWCNPISGHATLYWYQQILGQGPKLLIQFQNNGVVDDSQLPKDRFSAERLKGVDSTLKIQPAKLEDSAVYLCASSSQRGGLNEQFFGPGTRLTVL.

A remark on this clone: This sample also contains other DNA sequences that code for the same CDR3. The V and J genes are TRBV6-5 and TRBJ2-7; 7 bases fit TRBD1. Looked up from germline, CDR1 is MNHEY and CDR2 is SVGAGI. The CDR3 totals 13 residues. The junction had 2 bases not matched to a gene; V was cut back by 5 bases and J by 1 base. The CDR3 region has the DNA TGTGCCAGCAGTCGGACAGGATCCTACGAGCAGTACTTC. Its protein product is CASSRTGSYEQYF.

The rearrangement uses TRBV6-2 or TRBV6-3 and TRBJ1-2, with a possible D match to TRBD1 (6 bases). V lost 6 bases, J lost 1 base, and 18 bases lay in between. Germline V gene sequence: CDR1 MNHEY, CDR2 SVGEGT. The CDR3 has 16 amino acids. The CDR3: CASSRRGQTFNYGYTF. In nucleotides, the CDR3 is TGTGCCAGCAGCCGCCGAGGACAGACTTTTAACTATGGCTACACCTTC.

This clone was picked up a small number of times. The chain uses TRBV4-3 and TRBJ2-1, with 8 bases that match TRBD1. With V trimmed by 6 bases and J by 7 bases, 14 bases remained unmatched. Germline CDR1 reads LGHNA; CDR2 reads YSLEER. The CDR3 totals 16 residues. The chain's CDR3 is CASRTTWTGTANEQFF. CDR3 DNA: TGCGCCAGCAGGACGACCTGGACAGGGACAGCAAATGAGCAGTTCTTC.

The rearrangement joins TRBV5-5 to TRBJ2-5, with TRBD1 matching over 10 bases. This CDR3 region has 17 residues. The J segment lost 5 bases and the V segment lost 4 bases, leaving 14 bases of the junction unmatched. Germline loops: CDR1 SGHKS, CDR2 YYEKEE (reference sequence). CDR3 bases: TGTGCCAGCAGCCGAATCCCTTTGACAGGGGGCAGGGAGACCCAGTACTTC. Protein: CASSRIPLTGGRETQYF.

This clone showed up just a few times. The chain combines TRBV7-9 with TRBJ2-6; 7 bases line up with TRBD1. CDR1 and CDR2 (germline): SEHNR, FQNEAQ (reference sequence). The CDR3 loop spans 16 amino acids. V shed 3 bases, J shed 0 bases, and the junction held 2 bases outside the gene matches. The CDR3 region is CASSFTGDSGANVLTF. The CDR3 region has the DNA TGTGCCAGCAGCTTCACAGGGGACTCTGGGGCCAACGTCCTGACTTTC.

CDR3 sequence reads: CASSLQETQYF. Written as DNA, the CDR3 is TGTGCCAGCAGTCTACAAGAGACCCAGTACTTC. V gene TRBV12-3 or TRBV12-4 combines with J gene TRBJ2-5; D is ambiguous. This CDR3 region has 11 residues. The ends were cut back, 5 bases at V and 2 bases at J, with 3 bases in the middle.

The gene calls are TRBV10-3 and TRBJ1-1, with TRBD1 matching over 8 bases. The CDR3 runs to 16 residues. Germline V CDR1 and CDR2: ENHRY, SYGVKD. Unmatched junction bases numbered 7, after V lost 3 bases and J lost 1 base. In nucleotides, the CDR3 is TGTGCCATCAGTGACGCCGAGACAGGGGCGAACACTGAAGCTTTCTTT. Translated: CAISDAETGANTEAFF.

The chain carries TRBV3-1 (or the pseudogene TRBV3-2) and TRBJ2-5; the D gene is possibly TRBD1 (5 bases). The CDR3 spans 14 residues. The germline V gene has CDR1 LGHDT and CDR2 YNNKEL (reference sequence). Deletions cut 3 bases from V and 1 base from J, with 9 bases between. The DNA of the CDR3 is TGTGCCAGCAGCCACCCCGACAGCCAAGAGACCCAGTACTTC. Translation gives CASSHPDSQETQYF.

As regards this clone: Additional DNA sequences in this sample encode the identical CDR3. CDR3 sequence reads: CASSYSRQGAAEAFF. CDR3 sequence (DNA): TGTGCCAGCAGTTACTCGAGGCAGGGGGCGGCTGAAGCTTTCTTT. This chain links TRBV6-5 with TRBJ1-1; the match to TRBD1 covers 8 bases. With 0 bases clipped from V and 6 bases from J, the junction kept 6 bases outside the gene matches. The CDR3 spans 15 residues. CDR1 MNHEY and CDR2 SVGAGI come from the germline V gene.

The rearrangement joins TRBV16 to TRBJ1-1; D not resolved. From germline, CDR1 is KGHSY and CDR2 FQNENV. The CDR3 loop spans 13 amino acids. V lost 0 bases and J 5 bases, leaving 7 bases between the germline ends. CDR3 in DNA: TGTGCCAGCAGCCAATCGGTAGTTACTGAAGCTTTCTTT. Translated: CASSQSVVTEAFF.

The V gene is TRBV30, the J gene TRBJ2-2; D ambiguous. Trimming stripped 4 bases from V and 3 bases from J, with 12 bases between. Germline V lookup: CDR1 GTSNPN, CDR2 SVGIG (reference sequence). The CDR3 is made up of 14 amino acids. The DNA of the CDR3 is TGTGCCTGGAAATGGCGGCCGGACACCGGGGAGCTGTTTTTT. It is translated as CAWKWRPDTGELFF.

This clone was counted only a few times. This chain links TRBV24-1 with TRBJ2-1; 7 nucleotides match TRBD1. In germline, CDR1 is KGHDR, CDR2 SFDVKD. This CDR3 has 17 residues. The trim removed 4 bases at V and 1 base at J, leaving 9 bases unmatched. Here the CDR3 reads CATSDPTPGQSYNEQFF. The CDR3 nucleotides are TGTGCCACCAGTGACCCCACCCCGGGACAGTCCTACAATGAGCAGTTCTTC.

This chain uses TRBV10-2 with TRBJ1-2, with 10 bases matching TRBD1. The CDR3 is 16 residues long. Germline values: CDR1 WSHSY, CDR2 SAAADI. V dropped 2 bases and J dropped 7; count of bases not matched to a gene: 10. CDR3 sequence reads: CASSERPGQGLLGYTF. The DNA of the CDR3 is TGCGCCAGCAGTGAGAGACCGGGACAGGGGTTACTTGGCTACACCTTC.

This clone was counted at least ten times. The chain couples TRBV7-9 to TRBJ2-6, with a weak D call TRBD2 (5 bases). The CDR3 runs to 18 residues. CDR1 SEHNR and CDR2 FQNEAQ come from the germline V gene (reference sequence). Trimming removed 5 bases from V and 0 bases from J, with 17 bases in between. This chain's CDR3 is CASSPRVSASSGANVLTF. The CDR3 DNA follows: TGTGCCAGCAGCCCCCGCGTTAGCGCCTCCTCTGGGGCCAACGTCCTGACTTTC.

This clone was picked up a small number of times. The V gene is TRBV5-4, the J gene TRBJ1-6; 9 bases map to TRBD1. V shed 6 bases, J shed 8 bases, and the junction held 9 bases outside the gene matches. Germline V gene data show CDR1 as SGHNT and CDR2 as YYREEE (reference sequence). The CDR3 runs 15 residues. The CDR3 region is CASTAWGTGHSPLHF. CDR3 in DNA: TGTGCCAGCACCGCTTGGGGGACAGGGCATTCACCCCTCCACTTT.

The chain couples TRBV7-9 to TRBJ2-1; 10 positions match TRBD2. The CDR3 loop spans 17 amino acids. The V gene end was trimmed by 1 base and the J gene end by 6 bases; junction bases not matched to a gene: 9. Germline CDR1 SEHNR, CDR2 FQNEAQ (reference sequence). CDR3 sequence reads: CASSLVGSSGRFNEQFF. In DNA form, the CDR3 reads TGTGCCAGCAGCTTAGTGGGTAGTAGCGGGAGGTTCAATGAGCAGTTCTTC. Using reference TRBV7-9 and TRBJ2-1 for the parts outside the CDR3, the full variable domain is DTGVSQNPRHKITKRGQNVTFRCDPISEHNRLYWYRQTLGQGPEFLTYFQNEAQLEKSRLLSDRFSAERPKGSFSTLEIQRTEQGDSAMYLCASSLVGSSGRFNEQFFGPGTRLTVL.

The V call is TRBV5-4, the J call TRBJ1-4; 7 bases map to TRBD1. Germline CDR1 SGHNT, CDR2 YYREEE (reference sequence). With 0 bases clipped from V and 3 bases from J, the junction kept 2 bases outside the gene matches. The CDR3 consists of 15 residues. CDR3 coding DNA: TGTGCCAGCAGCTTGGCAGGGGGGCCTAATGAAAAACTGTTTTTT. It specifies CASSLAGGPNEKLFF.

V is TRBV4-3 and J is TRBJ2-7; 9 bases match TRBD1. Germline CDR1 and CDR2: LGHNA and YSLEER. With 5 bases clipped from V and 3 bases from J, the junction kept 5 bases outside the gene matches. The CDR3 is 14 amino acids. The CDR3 DNA follows: TGCGCCAGCAGCGTCCGGACAGGGGTCTACGAGCAGTACTTC. Encoded protein: CASSVRTGVYEQYF.

The rearrangement joins TRBV28 to TRBJ2-4; D might be TRBD2 (5 bases). This CDR3 has 16 residues. Germline V gene data show CDR1 as MDHEN and CDR2 as SYDVKM. Deletions cut 5 bases from V and 3 bases from J, with 17 bases between. The CDR3 sequence: CASSPRTGWGKNIQYF. CDR3 in DNA: TGTGCCAGCAGTCCCCGGACTGGCTGGGGCAAAAACATTCAGTACTTC.

The V call is TRBV18, the J call TRBJ2-5; 9 nucleotides match TRBD1. The CDR3 sequence is 17 residues long. Per the germline V gene, CDR1 is KGHSH and CDR2 is LQKENI. V shed 3 bases and J 5 bases; nucleotides not matched to a gene: 13. The CDR3 DNA reads as TGTGCCAGCTCACCGAACCCGGGGACAGGGCCCCGGGAGACCCAGTACTTC. It codes for CASSPNPGTGPRETQYF.

This sequence joins TRBV5-4 and TRBJ1-3, with D possibly matching TRBD1 (5 bases). With 4 bases removed from V and 0 bases from J, the gap between germline ends came to 14 bases. Germline assignment: CDR1 SGHNT and CDR2 YYREEE (reference sequence). The length of the CDR3 is 16 residues. This chain's CDR3 is CASSPDRPLSGNTIYF. CDR3 DNA sequence: TGTGCCAGCAGCCCCGACAGACCCCTCTCTGGAAACACCATATATTTT.

The chain couples TRBV19 to TRBJ2-7; weak D call: TRBD2 (7 bases). The V gene's germline CDR1 is LNHDA and CDR2 SQIVND (reference sequence). The CDR3 contains 15 residues. The V end was cut by 5 bases, the J end by 5 bases, with 19 bases between. The CDR3 nucleotides are TGTGCCAGTAGTTCCATTTCTACGGGGGGCAACGAGCAGTACTTC. It encodes CASSSISTGGNEQYF.

The chain has TRBV6-5 and TRBJ2-7; TRBD2 matches 12 bases. The CDR3 length is 13 residues. Germline V CDR1 and CDR2: MNHEY, SVGAGI. With V trimmed by 8 bases and J by 2 bases, 1 base remained unmatched. DNA of the CDR3: TGTGCCAGCTGGACTAGCGGGGCCTACGAGCAGTACTTC. This encodes CASWTSGAYEQYF.

This CDR3 reads CASSFSGVLYGYTF. CDR3 DNA: TGTGCCAGCAGTTTCTCCGGGGTCCTCTATGGCTACACCTTC. The chain combines TRBV28 with TRBJ1-2; D is uncertain. The V end lost 3 bases, the J end lost 4 bases, and 12 bases lay between the germline ends. Germline V gene lookup returns CDR1 MDHEN and CDR2 SYDVKM. The CDR3 length is 14 residues.

The chain links TRBV30 to TRBJ1-1; a possible D gene is TRBD1 (5 bases). The V end lost 0 bases, the J end lost 1 base, and 9 bases lay between the germline ends. The CDR3 is 14 amino acids. Per germline, CDR1 GTSNPN and CDR2 SVGIG (reference sequence). CDR3 DNA: TGTGCCTGGAGTGTATACAGGACGAACACTGAAGCTTTCTTT. Translating it yields CAWSVYRTNTEAFF.

The chain couples TRBV19 to TRBJ2-1; 7 nucleotides line up with TRBD2. CDR1 is LNHDA, CDR2 SQIVND, per germline (reference sequence). CDR3 length equals 16 residues. J gave up 4 bases and V 3 bases, and 9 bases lay outside the gene matches. The CDR3 is CASSITGASGYNEQFF. CDR3 DNA: TGTGCCAGTAGTATCACCGGGGCTAGCGGATACAATGAGCAGTTCTTC. The whole variable domain, remainder taken from reference TRBV19 and TRBJ2-1, is DGGITQSPKYLFRKEGQNVTLSCEQNLNHDAMYWYRQDPGQGLRLIYYSQIVNDFQKGDIAEGYSVSREKKESFPLTVTSAQKNPTAFYLCASSITGASGYNEQFFGPGTRLTVL.

This chain links TRBV18 with TRBJ2-5; 8 positions match TRBD1. CDR3 length: 14 residues. The trim removed 3 bases at V and 5 bases at J, leaving 5 bases unmatched. CDR1 is KGHSH and CDR2 is LQKENI in the germline V gene. The chain's CDR3 is CASSPRTGKETQYF. The CDR3 nucleotides are TGTGCCAGCTCACCGAGGACAGGGAAGGAGACCCAGTACTTC.

The genes are TRBV3-1 (or the pseudogene TRBV3-2) and TRBJ1-5; the D is unclear. This CDR3 comprises 16 residues. Germline CDR1 is LGHDT and CDR2 is YNNKEL (reference sequence). With 1 base removed from V and 1 base from J, the gap between germline ends came to 11 bases. CDR3 DNA: TGTGCCAGCAGCCAAGGTCCCACGAGAAGCAATCAGCCCCAGCATTTT. It specifies CASSQGPTRSNQPQHF.

This clone was seen more than once but under ten times. The gene calls are TRBV7-9 and TRBJ2-1; the D gene is possibly TRBD1 (5 bases). Deletions cut 5 bases from V and 5 bases from J, with 25 bases between. Germline V gene sequence: CDR1 SEHNR, CDR2 FQNEAQ (reference sequence). The CDR3 runs 18 residues. CDR3 nucleotide sequence: TGTGCCAGCAGCCAACTCCGACAGACCCTTATTCCGAACAATGAGCAGTTCTTC. It is translated as CASSQLRQTLIPNNEQFF.

The V call is TRBV30, the J call TRBJ2-5; 10 positions match TRBD2. Germline V CDR1 and CDR2: GTSNPN, SVGIG (reference sequence). Losses at the gene ends were 3 bases for V and 1 base for J; bases not matched to a gene: 5. The CDR3 runs 15 residues. The DNA for the CDR3 is TGTGCCTGGAGGAAAGGACTAGCGGCCCAAGAGACCCAGTACTTC. Protein product: CAWRKGLAAQETQYF. Together with reference TRBV30 and TRBJ2-5, the CDR3 gives the full variable domain: SQTIHQWPATLVQPVGSPLSLECTVEGTSNPNLYWYRQAAGRGLQLLFYSVGIGQISSEVPQNLSASRPQDRQFILSSKKLLLSDSGFYLCAWRKGLAAQETQYFGPGTRLLVL.

This sequence joins TRBV19 and TRBJ1-3, with TRBD1 identical over 7 bases. The V segment lost 3 bases and the J segment 4 bases; nucleotides outside the gene matches: 6. The length of the CDR3 is 15 residues. Per germline, CDR1 LNHDA and CDR2 SQIVND (reference sequence). DNA of the CDR3: TGTGCCAGTAGTATCGACGGGGACAGAGGAAACACCATATATTTT. Residues: CASSIDGDRGNTIYF.